These 17 T cell receptor beta chains were sequenced from one sample in a study of regulatory T cells. No antigen has been identified for these receptors. Study outcomes and limitations: In CD3G-deficient patients, conventional CD4+ T cells were enriched for hydrophobic CDR3 residues at positions 6 and 7.

Amplification used 52 TRBV primers and 13 TRBJ primers. TCRdb keeps only in-frame clones here, not all; method: immunoSEQ multiplex PCR. This table has 30,000 to 40,000 clones, approximately 91% appearing once. Sequencing was performed on conventional CD4+ T cells sorted from blood. These receptors came from a person aged 18 to 30 with CD3G deficiency.

The chain has TRBV28 and TRBJ2-4; possible D gene TRBD2, 6 bases. This CDR3 contains 14 residues. V was shortened by 4 bases and J by 2 bases, with 9 bases between the two germline ends. Germline CDR1 and CDR2: MDHEN and SYDVKM. For the CDR3, the DNA is TGTGCCAGCAGTTCTAGCGAGTCCAAAAACATTCAGTACTTC. Its translation is CASSSSESKNIQYF.

The J gene is TRBJ2-3, the V gene TRBV5-1; the D gene is possibly TRBD2 (5 bases). The CDR3 loop spans 16 amino acids. Germline V gives CDR1 SGHRS, CDR2 YFSETQ. Trimming shortened V by 3 bases and J by 0 bases, and 14 bases separated the two germline ends. CDR3 sequence: CASSSGRLSSTDTQYF. The CDR3 DNA reads as TGCGCCAGCAGCTCGGGCAGACTATCTAGCACAGATACGCAGTATTTT.

The rearrangement uses TRBV19 and TRBJ2-1; 10 bases line up with TRBD2. Per germline, CDR1 LNHDA and CDR2 SQIVND (reference sequence). Trimming took 5 bases from V and 5 from J; bases not matched to a gene: 12. The CDR3 is 17 amino acids. CDR3 DNA: TGTGCCAGTAGTCGTAGCGGGAGGTCGAGGGGCCACAATGAGCAGTTCTTC. Translated, it gives CASSRSGRSRGHNEQFF.

J is TRBJ1-1 and V is TRBV6-6; D may be TRBD1 (5 bases). CDR3 length: 12 amino acids. Trimming removed 5 bases from V and 7 bases from J, with 11 bases in between. Germline V gene data show CDR1 as MNHNY and CDR2 as SVGAGI (reference sequence). The CDR3 DNA is TGTGCCAGCAGTACTGCCGGGGGTGAAGCTTTCTTT. As protein: CASSTAGGEAFF.

V and J are TRBV18 and TRBJ1-1; D perhaps matches TRBD1 (6 bases). The CDR3 consists of 11 residues. The V and J ends lost 5 bases and 8 bases respectively, with 9 bases between them. The germline V gene encodes CDR1 KGHSH and CDR2 LQKENI. The CDR3 loop is CASSVGTEAFF. As DNA, the CDR3 is TGTGCCAGCTCAGTTGGGACAGAAGCTTTCTTT.

The gene calls are TRBV28 and TRBJ1-4; possible D gene TRBD1, 6 bases. Germline V gives CDR1 MDHEN, CDR2 SYDVKM. Trimming cost V 4 bases and J 4 bases, with 16 bases left between them. CDR3 size: 16 residues. The CDR3 loop reads CASSSPRGPDNEKLFF. CDR3 sequence (DNA): TGTGCCAGCAGTTCCCCACGGGGGCCAGATAATGAAAAACTGTTTTTT.

J is TRBJ2-3 and V is TRBV28; TRBD1 aligns across 11 bases. The J segment lost 5 bases and the V segment lost 5 bases, leaving 18 bases of the junction unmatched. The CDR3 has 19 amino acids. Germline-derived CDR1 and CDR2 are MDHEN and SYDVKM. The CDR3 bases are TGTGCCAGCAGTGGCGGGACAGGGGGTATGCGGGCGTTGGGAGATACGCAGTATTTT. This sequence encodes CASSGGTGGMRALGDTQYF. Full variable domain (remainder filled in from reference TRBV28 and TRBJ2-3): DVKVTQSSRYLVKRTGEKVFLECVQDMDHENMFWYRQDPGLGLRLIYFSYDVKMKEKGDIPEGYSVSREKKERFSLILESASTNQTSMYLCASSGGTGGMRALGDTQYFGPGTRLTVL.

The rearrangement joins TRBV30 to TRBJ1-4; tentative D call: TRBD1 (6 bases). In germline, CDR1 is GTSNPN, CDR2 SVGIG (reference sequence). Trimming cost V 2 bases and J 7 bases, with 8 bases left between them. The CDR3 is 12 residues long. DNA for the CDR3: TGTGCCTGGAGTCCCAGGGGTGAAAAACTGTTTTTT. Protein: CAWSPRGEKLFF.

The V call is TRBV28, the J call TRBJ2-7; D is unresolved. Germline CDR1 reads MDHEN; CDR2 reads SYDVKM. This CDR3 is built from 13 residues. V was clipped by 5 bases and J by 3 bases, with 11 bases between them. The CDR3 DNA reads TGTGCCAGCAGTCCTCGGTCAGTCTACGAGCAGTACTTC. Translated: CASSPRSVYEQYF.

V and J are TRBV5-1 and TRBJ2-2; the D gene is possibly TRBD2 (6 bases). Trimming removed 3 bases from V and 6 bases from J, with 15 bases in between. Germline V CDR1 and CDR2: SGHRS, YFSETQ. The CDR3 totals 15 residues. This CDR3 reads CASSSGFGGSGELFF. For the CDR3, the DNA is TGCGCCAGCAGCTCAGGGTTCGGAGGGTCCGGGGAGCTGTTTTTT. Based on the CDR3 plus reference TRBV5-1 and TRBJ2-2, the full variable domain is KAGVTQTPRYLIKTRGQQVTLSCSPISGHRSVSWYQQTPGQGLQFLFEYFSETQRNKGNFPGRFSGRQFSNSRSEMNVSTLELGDSALYLCASSSGFGGSGELFFGEGSRLTVL.

The chain uses TRBV5-1 and TRBJ2-7, with 10 positions matching TRBD2. V lost 1 base to trimming and J lost 3 bases; unmatched junction nucleotides: 4. This CDR3 contains 15 residues. Germline CDR1 SGHRS, CDR2 YFSETQ. The CDR3 bases are TGCGCCAGCAGCTTGTCGGGGACTAGCGACTACGAGCAGTACTTC. Translation gives CASSLSGTSDYEQYF.

The chain carries TRBV30 and TRBJ2-2; D gene uncertain. Germline CDR1 GTSNPN, CDR2 SVGIG (reference sequence). The CDR3 has 13 amino acids. Trimming took off 3 bases at V and 5 bases at J, with 10 bases between the two ends. In nucleotides, the CDR3 is TGTGCCTGGAGGCAAGATAGGACCGGGGAGCTGTTTTTT. It specifies CAWRQDRTGELFF.

The genes are TRBV28 and TRBJ1-1; a possible D gene is TRBD1 (5 bases). This CDR3 is 15 amino acids long. Germline V gives CDR1 MDHEN, CDR2 SYDVKM. The V end was cut by 7 bases, the J end by 1 base, with 16 bases between. The CDR3 DNA is TGTGCCAGCAACGCGCACTACAGGCCGAACACTGAAGCTTTCTTT. Translation: CASNAHYRPNTEAFF. The entire variable domain, with the rest obtained from reference TRBV28 and TRBJ1-1, is as follows: DVKVTQSSRYLVKRTGEKVFLECVQDMDHENMFWYRQDPGLGLRLIYFSYDVKMKEKGDIPEGYSVSREKKERFSLILESASTNQTSMYLCASNAHYRPNTEAFFGQGTRLTVV.

The chain joins TRBV6-1 to TRBJ2-3; 8 positions agree with TRBD1. The junction had 1 base not matched to a gene; V was cut back by 6 bases and J by 8 bases. Germline assignment: CDR1 MNHNS and CDR2 SASEGT. The CDR3 runs to 11 residues. The CDR3 DNA sequence: TGTGCCAGCAGAGACAGGGGTACGCAGTATTTT. Translated: CASRDRGTQYF.

The chain combines TRBV6-6 with TRBJ2-7; TRBD2 aligns across 10 bases. Germline V gene sequence: CDR1 MNHNY, CDR2 SVGAGI (reference sequence). The V and J ends lost 9 bases and 13 bases, in that order; junction bases with no gene match: 12. CDR3 length: 12 residues. This CDR3 is CASRTAGGPIYF. The CDR3 region has the DNA TGTGCCAGTCGGACAGCGGGAGGGCCCATCTACTTC.

The V gene is TRBV5-1, the J gene TRBJ1-2; D gene unclear. Germline V gives CDR1 SGHRS, CDR2 YFSETQ. This CDR3 region has 13 residues. Trimming left V 4 bases short and J 4 bases short, with 11 bases between. The CDR3 loop is CASSLNTAYGYTF. The DNA of the CDR3 is TGCGCCAGCAGCCTTAATACCGCCTATGGCTACACCTTC.

V gene TRBV28 combines with J gene TRBJ2-5; tentatively, D is TRBD2 (6 bases). Trimming left V 3 bases short and J 4 bases short, with 33 bases between. Germline-derived CDR1 and CDR2 are MDHEN and SYDVKM. The CDR3 consists of 21 residues. CDR3 protein: CASSFSRRSGVGATLGETQYF. The CDR3 coding sequence is TGTGCCAGCAGTTTCTCTCGGCGCTCGGGGGTAGGGGCCACCCTCGGAGAGACCCAGTACTTC. Together with reference TRBV28 and TRBJ2-5, the CDR3 gives the full variable domain: DVKVTQSSRYLVKRTGEKVFLECVQDMDHENMFWYRQDPGLGLRLIYFSYDVKMKEKGDIPEGYSVSREKKERFSLILESASTNQTSMYLCASSFSRRSGVGATLGETQYFGPGTRLLVL.